This T cell receptor beta chain derives from a study of T cells in Graves' hyperthyroidism and ophthalmopathy. Study-wide points: Most thyroid clonotypes expanded above 0.001 were also detected in blood.

There were TCR beta CDR3 regions amplified from RNA transcripts. When the TCR CDR3 underwent first-round RT-PCR, the HTBI primer set was used. MiXCR, applied by TCRdb to the multiplex PCR reads, yields one record per CDR3 protein. The sample records about 420,000 distinct CDR3 sequences, around 13% being singletons. Concerning this clonotype itself: What it binds is not known.

The length of the CDR3 is 16 residues. From germline, CDR1 is PRHDT and CDR2 FYEKMQ (reference sequence). V dropped 5 bases and J dropped 2 bases, with 17 bases sitting between them. This TCR derives from a woman younger than 35 with Graves' hyperthyroidism. This chain joins TRBV13 and TRBJ2-3; D tentatively reads TRBD1 or TRBD2 (5 bases each). Sample: blood. CDR3 sequence reads: CASSKVQGPTTDTQYF. DNA of the CDR3: TGTGCCAGCAGCAAGGTCCAGGGACCGACCACAGATACGCAGTATTTT.